The 13 T cell receptor beta chains presented below share a single source sample, sequenced in a study of T cell clonotyping in hematopoietic cell transplantation. Libraries were prepared by immunoSEQ multiplex PCR; TCRdb keeps only in-frame clonotypes and omits some of them. This table holds about 16,000 clones, around 55% found once. Sequenced here: PBMCs, sampled 30 days after allogeneic stem cell transplant. Source of these receptors: a male patient aged 50 to 59 who had an allogeneic stem cell transplant from an unrelated donor, so T cells may come from the graft donor. Some clones in this sample may be carry-over from other donors' samples.

This clone appeared once. This sequence joins TRBV30 and TRBJ2-7, with a weak D call TRBD1 (5 bases). CDR1 and CDR2 (germline): GTSNPN, SVGIG (reference sequence). The CDR3 runs to 11 residues. V was trimmed by 1 base and J by 6 bases, leaving 7 bases between them. The CDR3, as DNA: TGTGCCTGGAGTGCTGGGGCCGAGCAGTACTTC. This sequence encodes CAWSAGAEQYF. The full variable domain, rest sourced from reference TRBV30 and TRBJ2-7, is SQTIHQWPATLVQPVGSPLSLECTVEGTSNPNLYWYRQAAGRGLQLLFYSVGIGQISSEVPQNLSASRPQDRQFILSSKKLLLSDSGFYLCAWSAGAEQYFGPGTRLTVT.

Worth noting for this clone: One end of the junction does not line up with germline, which may come from a read error. V is TRBV7-7 and J is TRBJ2-3, with D possibly TRBD1 on 5 matching bases. The V gene's germline CDR1 is SSHAT and CDR2 FNYEAQ (reference sequence). The CDR3 is 13 residues long. CDR3 sequence: CASSLDREDTQYF. In DNA, the CDR3 is TGTGCTAGCAGCTTAGACAGAGAGGATACGCAGTATTTT.

A single count supports this clone. V is TRBV30 and J is TRBJ2-7; D gene uncertain. The CDR3 consists of 13 residues. Trimming pared 0 bases from V and 2 bases from J, leaving 8 bases between. Germline V gives CDR1 GTSNPN, CDR2 SVGIG (reference sequence). CDR3 sequence reads: CAWSVTVTYEQYF. The CDR3 DNA reads as TGTGCCTGGAGTGTAACAGTAACCTACGAGCAGTACTTC.

The gene calls are TRBV5-6 and TRBJ2-7; TRBD1 aligns across 7 bases. CDR3 length: 13 amino acids. Germline V gene lookup returns CDR1 SGHDT and CDR2 YYEEEE. V was pared by 4 bases and J by 0 bases, with 1 base of the junction left unmatched. The CDR3 DNA reads TGTGCCAGCAGCCGACAGGGCTCCTACGAGCAGTACTTC. Translated: CASSRQGSYEQYF. The complete variable domain, with remaining parts taken from reference TRBV5-6 and TRBJ2-7, reads DAGVTQSPTHLIKTRGQQVTLRCSPKSGHDTVSWYQQALGQGPQFIFQYYEEEERQRGNFPDRFSGHQFPNYSSELNVNALLLGDSALYLCASSRQGSYEQYFGPGTRLTVT.

The chain has TRBV19 and TRBJ1-1; 11 bases are a match to TRBD1. CDR1 and CDR2 (germline): LNHDA, SQIVND (reference sequence). The J segment lost 4 bases and the V segment lost 11 bases, leaving 12 bases of the junction unmatched. The length of the CDR3 is 15 residues. The CDR3 bases are TGTGCCTCCGGTTCCGGGACAGGGGGTCGCACTGAAGCTTTCTTT. Its translation is CASGSGTGGRTEAFF.

The chain uses TRBV6-1 and TRBJ1-2, with 7 bases identical to TRBD1. Germline V gives CDR1 MNHNS, CDR2 SASEGT. This CDR3 is 17 amino acids long. V lost 0 bases to trimming and J lost 7 bases; unmatched junction nucleotides: 14. CDR3 in DNA: TGTGCCAGCAGTGAAGCTTCGGGAGGGGGCGAAGGAGCTGGCTACACCTTC. Amino acids: CASSEASGGGEGAGYTF.

The gene calls are TRBV30 and TRBJ2-7; perhaps TRBD1 as D (6 bases). The CDR3 has 11 residues. The V and J ends lost 3 bases and 6 bases respectively, with 9 bases between them. CDR1 GTSNPN and CDR2 SVGIG come from the germline V gene (reference sequence). The CDR3 reads CAWSAGVEQYF. DNA for the CDR3: TGTGCCTGGAGCGCAGGGGTCGAGCAGTACTTC.

V and J are TRBV29-1 and TRBJ2-3; 8 positions match TRBD2. The trim removed 3 bases at V and 0 bases at J, leaving 17 bases unmatched. Germline lookup yields CDR1 SQVTM and CDR2 ANQGSEA. The CDR3 totals 19 residues. For the CDR3, the DNA is TGCAGCGTTGATAAAGCGGGGGTCCAAAGCGGCAAGAGCACAGATACGCAGTATTTT. It codes for CSVDKAGVQSGKSTDTQYF.

V is TRBV6-1 and J is TRBJ2-7; TRBD2 might be the D (6 bases). Looked up from germline, CDR1 is MNHNS and CDR2 is SASEGT. V shed 5 bases and J shed 3 bases, with 14 bases lying between them. The CDR3 runs 14 residues. CDR3: CASSRPGGRYEQYF. The CDR3 DNA sequence: TGTGCCAGCAGTCGCCCCGGGGGTCGCTACGAGCAGTACTTC.

The rearrangement links TRBV20-1 to TRBJ1-2; D not certain. V dropped 6 bases and J dropped 8 bases, with 13 bases sitting between them. This CDR3 region has 11 residues. From germline, CDR1 is DFQATT and CDR2 SNEGSKA (reference sequence). CDR3 bases: TGCAGTGCCGGAGAGGACGTAGGCTACACCTTC. Protein sequence: CSAGEDVGYTF.

As concerns this clone: The conserved phenylalanine or tryptophan is not found at the CDR3 terminus, so this likely reflects a read error. This chain uses TRBV30 with TRBJ2-2; 16 nucleotides align to TRBD2. The trim removed 1 base at V and 9 bases at J, leaving 5 bases unmatched. The germline gives CDR1 GTSNPN, CDR2 SVGIG (reference sequence). CDR3 length equals 16 residues. The CDR3 coding sequence is TGTGCCTGGAGTGCGGGACTAGCGGGAGGGATCAGGGAGCTGTTTCTT. Translating gives CAWSAGLAGGIRELFL.

A word on this clone: This CDR3 is also generated by other DNA sequences in the sample. The V gene is TRBV6-6, the J gene TRBJ1-1; D unclear. The CDR3 spans 11 residues. V lost 6 bases and J lost 3, with 5 bases in between. The germline V gene encodes CDR1 MNHNY and CDR2 SVGAGI (reference sequence). The CDR3 bases are TGTGCCAGCAGCTTTTACACTGAAGCTTTCTTT. Encoded protein: CASSFYTEAFF.

The chain joins TRBV4-2 to TRBJ2-7; 7 bases match TRBD2. The CDR3 is 17 amino acids. CDR1 is LGHNA and CDR2 is YNFKEQ in the germline V gene. With V trimmed by 0 bases and J by 0 bases, 8 bases remained unmatched. CDR3 sequence: CASSQEVTLADSYEQYF. CDR3 sequence (DNA): TGTGCCAGCAGCCAAGAAGTTACTCTAGCGGACTCCTACGAGCAGTACTTC.